This T cell receptor (beta chain) comes out of a study of Ad26.COV2.S vaccination and SARS-CoV-2 variants. General study results and limits: Those who received the vaccine showed greater spike-specific TCR breadth than those given placebo. Non-spike TCR breadth showed similarity between vaccine and placebo recipients. Post-vaccination spike-specific CD8+ and CD4+ T cell responses reportedly had substantial breadth.

Of note for this clone: Its antigen is not identified.

Only in-frame clones appear in the TCRdb table, and some are missing; sequencing was by immunoSEQ multiplex PCR. The sample consists of over 100,000 clones, around 80% of them appearing once. Germline lookup yields CDR1 SGHTA and CDR2 FQGNSA. Trimming removed 4 bases at V and 1 base at J, with 12 bases between. The length of the CDR3 is 15 residues. The chain combines TRBV7-2 with TRBJ2-3; D is perhaps TRBD1 or TRBD2 (6 bases each). The source of this sequence is a human donor who had recovered from COVID-19. The starting material was peripheral blood, obtained after recovery from COVID-19. DNA of the CDR3: TGTGCCAGCAGCTCAGACAGGAGGGGCACAGATACGCAGTATTTT. It is translated as CASSSDRRGTDTQYF.